The present T cell receptor beta chain was sequenced within a study of T cells after yellow fever vaccination. The V end was cut by 6 bases, the J end by 8 bases, with 8 bases between. Germline CDR1 and CDR2: LGHDT and YNNKEL (reference sequence). CDR3 size: 11 residues. MiXCR, applied by TCRdb to the 5' RACE reads, yields one record per CDR3 protein. This table has 150,000 to 200,000 distinct CDR3 sequences, approximately 9.9% appearing once. This clonotype was seen a few times. The sequenced sample was CD8+ T cells sorted from PBMCs, obtained 15 days after the yellow fever booster vaccination. This sequence joins TRBV3-1 and TRBJ2-4; possible D gene TRBD1, 6 bases. The TCR comes from a man between 18 and 29 years old who received the YFV17D yellow fever vaccine. The CDR3 DNA follows: TGTGCCAGCAGGGCAGGGGACATTCAGTACTTC. Amino acid sequence: CASRAGDIQYF.